This T cell receptor beta chain is drawn from a study of beta chain features in type 1 diabetes. Study-wide context: The patients were much like the healthy donors in age, gender and cell yields.

Remarks on this clone: Its matching antigen is unknown.

This CDR3 is 15 amino acids long. Germline-derived CDR1 and CDR2 are MDHEN and SYDVKM. The V gene end was trimmed by 5 bases and the J gene end by 0 bases; junction bases not matched to a gene: 3. Study outcomes and limitations: For Type 1 diabetes patients, all four CD4+ subsets carried TCRB CDR3s that were moderately but significantly shorter. VDJ junctions sequenced from type 1 diabetes patients showed fewer insertions and more deletions. Patients' naive, central memory and regulatory TCRB repertoires appeared more alike than those of healthy donors.

Expressed TCRB transcripts were sequenced after all isolated RNA was converted to cDNA. Sequenced by immunoSEQ multiplex PCR; TCRdb stores in-frame clones only, minus some. Among more than 150,000 clones, less than 15% were seen once, and the ten largest hold 0.62%. The chain carries TRBV28 and TRBJ2-1; 8 bases align to TRBD2. This TCR came from a woman between 18 and 29 years old in good health. Input material: central memory CD4+ T cells from blood. The CDR3 sequence: CASSPSGSSYNEQFF. Written as DNA, the CDR3 is TGTGCCAGCAGTCCGAGCGGGAGCTCCTACAATGAGCAGTTCTTC.